Listed here are 26 T cell receptor beta chains from one sample, sequenced in a study of T-cell memory formation after mild COVID-19. TCRdb itself ran the 5' RACE reads through MiXCR, one entry per CDR3 protein. The sample holds hundreds of thousands of distinct CDR3 sequences, 20% to 25% seen once. Specimen: PBMCs or a T cell subset sorted from them (not recorded which). Every receptor here comes from an adult woman who had mild COVID-19 (a few samples of this study predate the infection). Cell type and time point are not known.

This clonotype was counted between two and nine times. The genes are TRBV20-1 and TRBJ1-4; 7 positions agree with TRBD1. V was clipped by 3 bases and J by 5 bases; unmatched bases: 3. The CDR3 covers 13 residues. In germline, CDR1 is DFQATT, CDR2 SNEGSKA (reference sequence). The CDR3 loop is CSARPQGNEKLFF. CDR3 nucleotides: TGCAGTGCTAGGCCACAGGGGAATGAAAAACTGTTTTTT.

For the CDR3, the DNA is TGCAGTGCTCCTTCTAGCGGGGGGGCCTACGAGCAGTACTTC. This sequence encodes CSAPSSGGAYEQYF. The chain recombines TRBV20-1 with TRBJ2-7, with TRBD2 matching 12 bases. The CDR3 has 14 residues. The ends lost 5 bases at V and 2 bases at J; junction bases unmatched: 4. Germline V gene sequence: CDR1 DFQATT, CDR2 SNEGSKA (reference sequence).

This chain connects TRBV7-2 to TRBJ2-3, with 9 bases matching TRBD2. The germline CDR1 and CDR2 sequences are SGHTA and FQGNSA. J was trimmed by 0 bases and V by 2 bases; bases with no gene match: 6. This CDR3 contains 17 residues. The CDR3 nucleotides read TGTGCCAGCAGCTTACGGACTAGCGCGCATAGCACAGATACGCAGTATTTT. Protein: CASSLRTSAHSTDTQYF.

This clonotype was counted a few times. As DNA, the CDR3 is TGTGCCAGCAGCAGGGGGGACAGGGATACCTACGAGCAGTACTTC. Protein: CASSRGDRDTYEQYF. This sequence joins TRBV5-6 and TRBJ2-7, with 9 bases matching TRBD1. This CDR3 spans 15 amino acids. V lost 4 bases, J lost 2 bases, and 7 bases stayed unmatched. CDR1 is SGHDT, CDR2 YYEEEE, per germline. The complete variable domain, with remaining parts taken from reference TRBV5-6 and TRBJ2-7, reads DAGVTQSPTHLIKTRGQQVTLRCSPKSGHDTVSWYQQALGQGPQFIFQYYEEEERQRGNFPDRFSGHQFPNYSSELNVNALLLGDSALYLCASSRGDRDTYEQYFGPGTRLTVT.

The chain is built from TRBV27 and TRBJ2-5; D uncertain. CDR1 is MNHEY, CDR2 SMNVEV, per germline (reference sequence). V lost 8 bases to trimming and J lost 1 base, with 14 bases between them. The length of the CDR3 is 14 residues. CDR3 protein: CASAAQTTQETQYF. CDR3 DNA: TGTGCCAGCGCCGCCCAGACCACCCAAGAGACCCAGTACTTC.

This clonotype was recorded a few times. This CDR3 reads CSARDPGLAAFTDTQYF. In DNA form, the CDR3 reads TGCAGTGCTAGAGATCCGGGACTAGCGGCTTTCACAGATACGCAGTATTTT. The chain employs TRBV20-1 and TRBJ2-3; 11 bases are shared with TRBD2. Germline lookup yields CDR1 DFQATT and CDR2 SNEGSKA (reference sequence). J lost 2 bases, V lost 0 bases, and 7 bases had no gene match. The CDR3 sequence is 17 residues long.

This chain uses TRBV5-1 with TRBJ1-1; TRBD1 agrees at 8 bases. The CDR3 is 15 amino acids. Looked up from germline, CDR1 is SGHRS and CDR2 is YFSETQ. V trimming: 4 bases; J trimming: 2 bases; junction bases outside the gene matches: 7. The CDR3 nucleotides are TGCGCCAGCAGCCGAGGGGCAGGGGGCAACACTGAAGCTTTCTTT. Its protein is CASSRGAGGNTEAFF. Drawing the rest from reference TRBV5-1 and TRBJ1-1, the complete variable domain is KAGVTQTPRYLIKTRGQQVTLSCSPISGHRSVSWYQQTPGQGLQFLFEYFSETQRNKGNFPGRFSGRQFSNSRSEMNVSTLELGDSALYLCASSRGAGGNTEAFFGQGTRLTVV.

The chain uses TRBV12-3 or TRBV12-4 and TRBJ2-3; 13 positions agree with TRBD2. With 6 bases clipped from V and 4 bases from J, the junction kept 4 bases outside the gene matches. This CDR3 region has 15 residues. The CDR3 DNA is TGTGCCAGCAGCCCACTAGCGGGGGGGCCAGATACGCAGTATTTT. Its protein is CASSPLAGGPDTQYF.

The chain carries TRBV30 and TRBJ1-2; tentative D call: TRBD1 (5 bases). The CDR3 is 11 amino acids. Deletions cut 5 bases from V and 10 bases from J, with 14 bases between. The V gene's germline CDR1 is GTSNPN and CDR2 SVGIG (reference sequence). CDR3 protein: CAWDWGSDYTF. The CDR3 bases are TGTGCCTGGGACTGGGGCAGTGACTACACCTTC.

Comments on this clonotype: A clone one base away is much larger, so this may be a read error. The chain employs TRBV7-6 and TRBJ2-1, with D perhaps TRBD2 (5 bases). V lost 5 bases and J 10 bases, leaving 12 bases between the germline ends. Per germline, CDR1 SGHVS and CDR2 FNYEAQ. The CDR3 totals 12 residues. This CDR3 reads CASSILSGEQFF. The CDR3 DNA reads TGTGCCAGCAGCATACTATCGGGGGAGCAGTTCTTC.

The chain has TRBV12-3 or TRBV12-4 and TRBJ1-5; TRBD1 is a possible D gene (6 bases). Trimming cost V 5 bases and J 2 bases, with 10 bases left between them. The CDR3 loop spans 14 amino acids. This chain's CDR3 is CASSKTGGNQPQHF. DNA for the CDR3: TGTGCCAGCAGTAAGACAGGCGGCAATCAGCCCCAGCATTTT.

The rearrangement joins TRBV5-6 to TRBJ2-7; D is possibly TRBD2 (6 bases). This CDR3 has 17 amino acids. The V end lost 3 bases, the J end lost 3 bases, and 22 bases lay between the germline ends. In germline, CDR1 is SGHDT, CDR2 YYEEEE. The chain's CDR3 is CASSSMTSIVFGYEQYF. CDR3 sequence (DNA): TGTGCCAGCAGCTCGATGACTAGTATAGTTTTTGGCTACGAGCAGTACTTC.

The J gene is TRBJ2-3, the V gene TRBV20-1; D gene uncertain. V dropped 1 base and J dropped 0 bases, with 11 bases sitting between them. CDR3 length: 15 amino acids. Germline V gene data show CDR1 as DFQATT and CDR2 as SNEGSKA (reference sequence). This CDR3 is CSARVPATSTDTQYF. CDR3 DNA: TGCAGTGCTAGAGTTCCAGCGACTAGCACAGATACGCAGTATTTT.

V gene TRBV2 combines with J gene TRBJ2-4; 7 nucleotides agree with TRBD2. The V gene end was trimmed by 4 bases and the J gene end by 6 bases; junction bases not matched to a gene: 3. The CDR3 contains 13 residues. Germline CDR1 is SNHLY and CDR2 is FYNNEI. CDR3 DNA sequence: TGTGCCAGCAGTGCAGGGACTATAAACATTCAGTACTTC. Translating gives CASSAGTINIQYF.

The rearrangement links TRBV20-1 to TRBJ1-6; 8 bases agree with TRBD1. CDR1 DFQATT and CDR2 SNEGSKA come from the germline V gene (reference sequence). Germline trimming cut 3 bases from V and 10 bases from J; bases unmatched to any gene: 8. The CDR3 extends over 14 amino acids. The CDR3 region is CSASLSPGGSPLHF. The CDR3 nucleotides read TGCAGTGCTAGCCTGTCGCCAGGGGGCTCACCCCTCCACTTT.

This clonotype was seen a few times. The V and J genes are TRBV27 and TRBJ1-2; TRBD1 matches at 8 bases. Germline CDR1 reads MNHEY; CDR2 reads SMNVEV (reference sequence). This CDR3 region has 18 residues. Trimming took 3 bases from V and 4 from J; bases not matched to a gene: 16. The CDR3 DNA reads as TGTGCCAGCAGTTTCGTGGGACAGGTTAGGACTGTGGGCTATGGCTACACCTTC. Translation gives CASSFVGQVRTVGYGYTF.

This clonotype appeared a few times. The J gene is TRBJ2-5, the V gene TRBV5-1; the D is unclear. This CDR3 region has 13 residues. CDR1 and CDR2 (germline): SGHRS, YFSETQ. The V gene lost 6 bases and the J gene lost 4 bases, with 13 bases spanning the gap. CDR3 coding DNA: TGCGCCAGCAACCCTCGGACGTCAGAGACCCAGTACTTC. Residues: CASNPRTSETQYF.

The chain recombines TRBV20-1 with TRBJ2-7; the D is unclear. V was cut by 1 base and J by 4 bases, with 11 bases left in between. The CDR3 totals 13 residues. Germline CDR1 is DFQATT and CDR2 is SNEGSKA (reference sequence). CDR3 protein: CSARGPGGYEQYF. The CDR3 DNA follows: TGCAGTGCTAGAGGACCAGGCGGTTACGAGCAGTACTTC.

This rearrangement joins TRBV20-1 to TRBJ2-2; 8 positions match TRBD2. The CDR3 consists of 14 residues. The germline gives CDR1 DFQATT, CDR2 SNEGSKA (reference sequence). With 6 bases clipped from V and 0 bases from J, the junction kept 3 bases outside the gene matches. The CDR3 coding sequence is TGCAGTGCGGGGCGGGGGGCGAACACCGGGGAGCTGTTTTTT. This translates into CSAGRGANTGELFF.

The chain couples TRBV27 to TRBJ2-1; D not resolved. Germline loops: CDR1 MNHEY, CDR2 SMNVEV (reference sequence). The CDR3 consists of 13 residues. V was trimmed by 4 bases and J by 4 bases, leaving 8 bases between them. The CDR3 loop is CASSWTRYNEQFF. CDR3 bases: TGTGCCAGCAGTTGGACGCGATACAATGAGCAGTTCTTC.

The V call is TRBV3-1, the J call TRBJ1-5; 11 nucleotides line up with TRBD1. The germline CDR1 and CDR2 sequences are LGHDT and YNNKEL (reference sequence). V lost 4 bases and J lost 5; bases outside the gene matches: 4. The CDR3 spans 15 residues. The CDR3 sequence: CASSPGTGGDQPQHF. The CDR3 bases are TGTGCCAGCAGCCCGGGGACAGGGGGGGATCAGCCCCAGCATTTT.

V is TRBV4-2 and J is TRBJ2-1; TRBD2 is a possible D gene (5 bases). The germline V gene encodes CDR1 LGHNA and CDR2 YNFKEQ. This CDR3 contains 14 residues. The germline V and J ends were trimmed by 4 bases and 4 bases, with 11 bases remaining between them. In DNA, the CDR3 is TGTGCCAGCAGCCCAGGAGGCCAATACAATGAGCAGTTCTTC. Translating it yields CASSPGGQYNEQFF.

The J gene is TRBJ2-3, the V gene TRBV24-1; D ambiguous. The germline V and J ends were trimmed by 2 bases and 5 bases, with 4 bases remaining between them. This CDR3 region has 12 residues. Germline lookup yields CDR1 KGHDR and CDR2 SFDVKD. The CDR3 region has the DNA TGTGCCACCAGTGATTCGGGAGATACGCAGTATTTT. Translated, it gives CATSDSGDTQYF.

This rearrangement joins TRBV10-3 to TRBJ2-7; weak D call: TRBD2 (7 bases). Per germline, CDR1 ENHRY and CDR2 SYGVKD. V was clipped by 4 bases and J by 0 bases, with 13 bases between them. This CDR3 region has 15 residues. This CDR3 is CAISGKGGVSYEQYF. CDR3 bases: TGTGCCATCAGTGGAAAGGGGGGGGTCTCCTACGAGCAGTACTTC.

This clonotype has a handful of counts. CDR3 sequence: CASSYSGTLYNEQFF. CDR3 DNA sequence: TGTGCCAGCAGCTACTCCGGGACTCTCTACAATGAGCAGTTCTTC. The chain couples TRBV7-2 to TRBJ2-1, with D perhaps matching TRBD2 (6 bases). Germline V gene lookup returns CDR1 SGHTA and CDR2 FQGNSA. This CDR3 contains 15 residues. V was shortened by 4 bases and J by 3 bases, with 13 bases between the two germline ends.

This rearrangement joins TRBV24-1 to TRBJ2-1; the D call may be TRBD1 or TRBD2 (5 bases each). This CDR3 is built from 15 residues. V lost 0 bases and J lost 1, with 6 bases in between. The germline V gene has CDR1 KGHDR and CDR2 SFDVKD. The CDR3 DNA sequence: TGTGCCACCAGTGATTTGGGGGGTTCCTACAATGAGCAGTTCTTC. It specifies CATSDLGGSYNEQFF.